What follows are 3 T cell receptor beta chains derived from one specimen sequenced in a study of blood T cell repertoires in COVID-19. Using immunoSEQ multiplex PCR, the repertoire was profiled, and TCRdb retains in-frame clones only, with some absent. The sample records 350,000 or so clones, approximately 91% being singletons. Source material: PBMCs or T cells enriched from blood (not recorded which). These receptors were taken from a woman in her 30s who had been exposed to COVID-19.

J is TRBJ2-2 and V is TRBV7-3; D call uncertain. The germline V gene encodes CDR1 SGHTA and CDR2 FQGTGA. The CDR3 has 13 amino acids. The germline V and J ends were trimmed by 2 bases and 3 bases, with 4 bases remaining between them. The CDR3 DNA follows: TGTGCCAGCAGCTTATCGTACACCGGGGAGCTGTTTTTT. It translates to CASSLSYTGELFF.

This rearrangement joins TRBV28 to TRBJ1-4; 8 bases are a match to TRBD1. The CDR3 totals 14 residues. Trimming took 4 bases from V and 8 from J; bases not matched to a gene: 6. The germline CDR1 and CDR2 sequences are MDHEN and SYDVKM. The DNA for the CDR3 is TGTGCCAGCAGTTCGACAAGACAGGGGGAAAAACTGTTTTTT. Protein sequence: CASSSTRQGEKLFF.

This sequence joins TRBV27 and TRBJ2-2, with D uncertain. CDR1 MNHEY and CDR2 SMNVEV come from the germline V gene (reference sequence). CDR3 size: 13 residues. V was cut by 6 bases and J by 5 bases, with 10 bases left in between. DNA of the CDR3: TGTGCCAGCAGCAAGTTCGGGACCGGGGAGCTGTTTTTT. It translates to CASSKFGTGELFF.